These 10 T cell receptor beta chains share one sample of origin, sequenced in a study of CD8 T cells in Susac syndrome (dated by TCRdb to the late 2010s). Library preparation employed the immunoSEQ multiplex PCR assay. RNA was extracted using the RNeasy kit, and about 0.45 to 1 ug of the RNA was reverse transcribed with random hexamers. TCRdb reworked the public reads: Q25 trimming with fastp, MiXCR clone assembly, productive beta chains retained. Rows are unified per CDR3 protein, each entry keeping the most common DNA and genes. Recorded for this sample are roughly 150,000 distinct CDR3 sequences; around 96% of them occurred a single time. Around 0.21% of the sample belongs to the ten largest clones. The sample comprised CD8+ T cells from PBMCs. The receptors shown here come from a human donor with multiple sclerosis.

The chain links TRBV6-2 or TRBV6-3 to TRBJ1-2; D gene uncertain. V lost 0 bases and J lost 4, with 18 bases in between. CDR1 is MNHEY and CDR2 is SVGEGT in the germline V gene. The CDR3 spans 17 residues. CDR3 coding DNA: TGTGCCAGCAGTTACTCGAGTTCGGCTACGAGCCTCTATGGCTACACCTTC. Translating gives CASSYSSSATSLYGYTF.

The chain carries TRBV3-1 and TRBJ2-7; 11 bases agree with TRBD2. Per the germline V gene, CDR1 is LGHDT and CDR2 is YNNKEL (reference sequence). V was clipped by 1 base and J by 8 bases; unmatched bases: 13. This CDR3 has 17 amino acids. CDR3 coding DNA: TGTGCCAGCAGCCAAGCGGGCCTAGCGGGGGGACGTATAAAGCAGTACTTC. It translates to CASSQAGLAGGRIKQYF.

V and J are TRBV4-2 and TRBJ2-1; TRBD1 matches at 8 bases. Trimming removed 1 base from V and 5 bases from J; junction bases left unmatched: 7. Per the germline V gene, CDR1 is LGHNA and CDR2 is YNFKEQ. The CDR3 loop spans 16 amino acids. CDR3 nucleotides: TGTGCCAGCAGCCAAGTGATCACAGGGGGACACAATGAGCAGTTCTTC. It codes for CASSQVITGGHNEQFF.

The chain uses TRBV18 and TRBJ2-3; D is possibly TRBD1 (6 bases). CDR1 is KGHSH, CDR2 LQKENI, per germline. V was clipped by 6 bases and J by 9 bases, with 22 bases between them. The CDR3 consists of 15 residues. As DNA, the CDR3 is TGTGCCAGCTCCCTCCGGGACACAGGCAGGGAGACGCAGTATTTT. Its translation is CASSLRDTGRETQYF.

The chain links TRBV28 to TRBJ2-3, with 11 bases lining up with TRBD2. The length of the CDR3 is 15 residues. Germline assignment: CDR1 MDHEN and CDR2 SYDVKM. The ends lost 5 bases at V and 4 bases at J; junction bases unmatched: 5. In DNA, the CDR3 is TGTGCCAGCAGTCAACTAGCGGGGGATTCAGATACGCAGTATTTT. The encoded protein is CASSQLAGDSDTQYF.

This chain connects TRBV5-6 to TRBJ1-1, with D hard to call. Per germline, CDR1 SGHDT and CDR2 YYEEEE. This CDR3 spans 12 amino acids. The V end was cut by 3 bases, the J end by 3 bases, with 6 bases between. The CDR3 protein is CASSWGDTEAFF. As DNA, the CDR3 is TGTGCCAGCAGCTGGGGTGACACTGAAGCTTTCTTT.

The gene calls are TRBV7-8 and TRBJ2-3, with 13 bases identical to TRBD2. V was pared by 5 bases and J by 5 bases, with 7 bases of the junction left unmatched. Looked up from germline, CDR1 is SGHVS and CDR2 is FQNEAQ. CDR3 length: 16 residues. CDR3 sequence reads: CASSPGLAGALDTQYF. CDR3 DNA: TGTGCCAGCAGCCCAGGACTAGCGGGGGCCTTAGATACGCAGTATTTT.

The gene calls are TRBV29-1 and TRBJ1-2; no reliable D call. The germline V gene has CDR1 SQVTM and CDR2 ANQGSEA. There are 11 residues in the CDR3. V dropped 7 bases and J dropped 8 bases, with 14 bases sitting between them. The CDR3, as DNA: TGCAGCGCACTTCTACGGCCGGGCTACACCTTC. This codes for CSALLRPGYTF.

The table lists this clonotype with a count of one. CDR3 in DNA: TGTGCCAGCACCAGCACCTTAGCCACAGATACGCAGTATTTT. This sequence encodes CASTSTLATDTQYF. The rearrangement uses TRBV27 and TRBJ2-3, with D unresolved. The germline CDR1 and CDR2 sequences are MNHEY and SMNVEV (reference sequence). The CDR3 extends over 14 amino acids. Trimming removed 7 bases from V and 2 bases from J, with 13 bases in between.

The chain recombines TRBV28 with TRBJ1-6; TRBD1 is a possible D gene (6 bases). Trimming removed 6 bases from V and 6 bases from J, with 12 bases in between. Looked up from germline, CDR1 is MDHEN and CDR2 is SYDVKM. CDR3 length equals 14 residues. The CDR3 nucleotides read TGTGCCAGCAGACCGGGACATGGTAATTCACCCCTCCACTTT. Amino acid sequence: CASRPGHGNSPLHF. Using reference TRBV28 and TRBJ1-6 for the parts outside the CDR3, the full variable domain is DVKVTQSSRYLVKRTGEKVFLECVQDMDHENMFWYRQDPGLGLRLIYFSYDVKMKEKGDIPEGYSVSREKKERFSLILESASTNQTSMYLCASRPGHGNSPLHFGNGTRLTVT.